Sequencing of this TCR beta chain was carried out in a study of memory CD4+ T cells and cytomegalovirus serostatus. The study, taken as a whole, reports: Each of 65 to 70 CMV-associated TCRbeta sequences occurred in one to five individuals.

Single viable CD3+CD4+CD8-CD45RO+ cells were sorted as the memory CD4+ T cells. After thawing, CD4+ T cells were positively selected. Germline CDR1 reads MNHNS; CDR2 reads SASEGT. Germline trimming cut 1 base from V and 7 bases from J; bases unmatched to any gene: 6. This CDR3 is built from 15 residues. Clones were sequenced by immunoSEQ multiplex PCR, and TCRdb holds only the in-frame ones, with some missing. Here the sample spans approximately 88,000 clones, 75% to 90% being singletons. In the case of this clone: Its antigen is not identified.

The sample consisted of memory CD4+ T cells from blood. This TCR derives from an adult in good health and CMV-seropositive. The V and J genes are TRBV6-1 and TRBJ2-2, with 7 nucleotides matching TRBD2. The DNA for the CDR3 is TGTGCCAGCAGTGAAGTGGGAGGGCCGGGCGGGGAGCTGTTTTTT. Translating it yields CASSEVGGPGGELFF.